Following are 11 T cell receptor beta chains from one sample sequenced in a study of cytomegalovirus exposure and HLA in healthy donors. This PCR relied on a set of 60 Vbeta primers and 13 Jbeta primers. Sequencing used immunoSEQ multiplex PCR; TCRdb keeps in-frame clones, though not all of them. The sample includes 140,000 to 150,000 clones, roughly 10% of them seen just once. The sequenced material came from PBMCs. The receptors come from a man aged 50 to 60 in good health and CMV-seronegative.

This clone was seen only a few times. A read error may account for a junction end that differs from germline. V gene TRBV27 combines with J gene TRBJ2-7; D might be TRBD2 (6 bases). The germline V gene encodes CDR1 MNHEY and CDR2 SMNVEV (reference sequence). The CDR3 is made up of 14 amino acids. The chain's CDR3 is CASSLKRAAYEQYF. The CDR3 DNA sequence: TGTGCCAGCAGTTTAAAGCGGGCCGCCTATGAGCAGTACTTC.

This chain links TRBV7-3 with TRBJ2-3, with 8 nucleotides matching TRBD1. Germline loops: CDR1 SGHTA, CDR2 FQGTGA. V dropped 3 bases and J dropped 6; count of bases not matched to a gene: 5. This CDR3 region has 14 residues. CDR3 DNA: TGTGCCAGCAGCTTTCCAGGGGGCGATGATACGCAGTATTTT. Its protein product is CASSFPGGDDTQYF.

This clone has only a few counts. This chain joins TRBV29-1 and TRBJ2-1, with no clear D. V lost 0 bases and J 7 bases, leaving 10 bases between the germline ends. This CDR3 is 13 amino acids long. Germline V CDR1 and CDR2: SQVTM, ANQGSEA. CDR3 sequence: CSVEDLGVNEQFF. CDR3 bases: TGCAGCGTTGAAGATCTAGGAGTGAATGAGCAGTTCTTC.

This clone came up a few times. The chain links TRBV5-1 to TRBJ2-1; 7 bases agree with TRBD2. Germline lookup yields CDR1 SGHRS and CDR2 YFSETQ. The CDR3 consists of 16 residues. The junction had 9 bases not matched to a gene; V was cut back by 1 base and J by 5 bases. The CDR3 loop reads CASSLSLSSGHNEQFF. In nucleotides, the CDR3 is TGCGCCAGCAGCTTGTCGTTGTCTAGCGGTCACAATGAGCAGTTCTTC.

This clone was seen more than once but under ten times. The V gene is TRBV30, the J gene TRBJ2-1; 9 nucleotides align to TRBD2. The CDR3 spans 15 residues. Germline CDR1 reads GTSNPN; CDR2 reads SVGIG (reference sequence). Unmatched junction bases numbered 12, after V lost 7 bases and J lost 5 bases. CDR3 coding DNA: TGTGCCTACAGTTCTCGGCGGGAGGGTGACAATGAGCAGTTCTTC. Translated, it gives CAYSSRREGDNEQFF.

The chain carries TRBV19 and TRBJ2-7; 8 bases match TRBD2. This CDR3 contains 13 residues. After removal of 3 bases from V and 3 bases from J, the junction contained 1 base not matched to a gene. Germline assignment: CDR1 LNHDA and CDR2 SQIVND (reference sequence). The CDR3 DNA sequence: TGTGCCAGTAGTATCGGGAGGGACTACGAGCAGTACTTC. As protein: CASSIGRDYEQYF.

This clone was recorded a few times. As DNA, the CDR3 is TGTGCCAGCAGCCCGGGAGGGATTGGAGGAAAACTGTTTTTT. Translating gives CASSPGGIGGKLFF. This chain uses TRBV9 with TRBJ1-4; D unclear. Deletions cut 4 bases from V and 10 bases from J, with 17 bases between. The length of the CDR3 is 14 residues. Germline values: CDR1 SGDLS, CDR2 YYNGEE.

The gene calls are TRBV27 and TRBJ2-7; TRBD2 might be the D (6 bases). V was cut by 6 bases and J by 2 bases, with 11 bases left in between. This CDR3 is 13 amino acids long. Germline values: CDR1 MNHEY, CDR2 SMNVEV (reference sequence). The CDR3 sequence is CASRGLIPYEQYF. For the CDR3, the DNA is TGTGCCAGCAGGGGACTTATTCCCTACGAGCAGTACTTC.

The chain uses TRBV6-5 and TRBJ2-3; D uncertain. In germline, CDR1 is MNHEY, CDR2 SVGAGI. Trimming cost V 7 bases and J 6 bases, with 8 bases left between them. The CDR3 runs 11 residues. The CDR3 is CASKQLDTQYF. CDR3 nucleotides: TGTGCCAGCAAACAGTTGGATACGCAGTATTTT.

This clone has only a few counts. V and J are TRBV5-5 and TRBJ2-5; 10 nucleotides agree with TRBD1. V shed 3 bases and J 5 bases; nucleotides not matched to a gene: 10. From germline, CDR1 is SGHKS and CDR2 YYEKEE (reference sequence). The CDR3 covers 16 residues. The CDR3 spells CASSYDRDRGRETQYF. CDR3 nucleotide sequence: TGTGCCAGCAGCTATGACCGGGACAGGGGTCGGGAGACCCAGTACTTC.

This chain uses TRBV30 with TRBJ2-5; a possible D gene is TRBD1 (6 bases). The last part of the DNA fits TRBJ2-7 better; the J call may be wrong. CDR3 length: 12 residues. CDR1 is GTSNPN, CDR2 SVGIG, per germline (reference sequence). CDR3 protein: CAWTGTPYEQYF. In DNA form, the CDR3 reads TGTGCCTGGACAGGGACACCCTACGAGCAGTACTTC.